What follows describes a single T cell receptor beta chain. The CDR3 runs to 14 residues. Germline CDR1 is KGHSH and CDR2 is LQKENI. V was shortened by 2 bases and J by 3 bases, with 11 bases between the two germline ends. This record belongs to a study of Ad26.COV2.S vaccination and SARS-CoV-2 variants. TCRdb's copy holds only in-frame clones and misses some; the assay was immunoSEQ multiplex PCR. The data show about 350,000 clones, roughly 89% seen once. The treatment: approximately 18 received Ad26.COV2.S at low or high dose, single or two shots; 5 received placebo; per-sample allocation not given. Repertoires come from day 63 after the first vaccine or placebo injection.

The chain recombines TRBV18 with TRBJ2-7; possibly TRBD1 for D (5 bases). The specimen comprised peripheral blood, sampled in a trial of Ad26.COV2.S vaccine versus placebo. This sequence originates from a person between 18 and 65 years old who received the Ad26.COV2.S COVID-19 vaccine or a placebo. This CDR3 is CASSPDRGHYEQYF. Written as DNA, the CDR3 is TGTGCCAGCTCACCAGACAGAGGACACTACGAGCAGTACTTC.